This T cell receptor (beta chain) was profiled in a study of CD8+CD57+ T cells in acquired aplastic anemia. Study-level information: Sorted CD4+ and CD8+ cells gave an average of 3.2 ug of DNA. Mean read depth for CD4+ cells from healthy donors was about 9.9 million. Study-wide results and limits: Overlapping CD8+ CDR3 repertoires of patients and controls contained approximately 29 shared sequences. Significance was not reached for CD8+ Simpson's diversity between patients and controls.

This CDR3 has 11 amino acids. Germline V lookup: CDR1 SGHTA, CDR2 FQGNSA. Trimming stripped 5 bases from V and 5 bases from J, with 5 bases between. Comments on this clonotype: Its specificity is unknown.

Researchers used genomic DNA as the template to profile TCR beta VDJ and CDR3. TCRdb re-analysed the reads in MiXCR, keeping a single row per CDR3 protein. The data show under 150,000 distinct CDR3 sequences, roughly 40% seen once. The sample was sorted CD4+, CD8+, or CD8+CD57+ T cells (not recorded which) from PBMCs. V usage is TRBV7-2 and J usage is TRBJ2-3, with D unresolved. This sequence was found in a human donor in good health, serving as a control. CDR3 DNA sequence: TGTGCCAGCAGCGACTTAGATACGCAGTATTTT. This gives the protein CASSDLDTQYF.